The 29 T cell receptor beta chains in this list originate from one sample, sequenced in a study of follicular helper T cells after annual influenza vaccination. This table comes from immunoSEQ multiplex PCR, and its TCRdb copy is limited to in-frame clones, with some not included. The table has about 9,600 clones, about four fifths seen once; the top ten hold around 0.8%. Time point given: 2014-2015 season, 7 days after vaccination. The sample here was CXCR5- memory CD4+ T cells sorted from blood, taken 7 days after influenza vaccination. These receptors were collected from an adult who received the influenza vaccine.

This clone was recorded only once. The V gene is TRBV5-1, the J gene TRBJ2-5; no firm D call. Germline CDR1 and CDR2: SGHRS and YFSETQ. The length of the CDR3 is 13 residues. With 0 bases removed from V and 1 base from J, the gap between germline ends came to 4 bases. This CDR3 is CASSLGSQETQYF. CDR3 sequence (DNA): TGCGCCAGCAGCTTGGGCAGCCAAGAGACCCAGTACTTC.

V is TRBV19 and J is TRBJ2-6; no clear D. The CDR3 is 16 amino acids. Germline assignment: CDR1 LNHDA and CDR2 SQIVND (reference sequence). The V and J ends lost 7 bases and 0 bases respectively, with 13 bases between them. CDR3 nucleotides: TGTGCCAGTACAACAGCCCCCTACTCTGGGGCCAACGTCCTGACTTTC. Amino acids: CASTTAPYSGANVLTF.

Here the CDR3 reads CASSPQGYTGELFF. Here the CDR3 DNA reads TGCGCCAGCAGCCCTCAGGGATACACCGGGGAGCTGTTTTTT. This chain connects TRBV5-1 to TRBJ2-2; a weak D match, TRBD1 (5 bases). This CDR3 contains 14 residues. Trimming took off 4 bases at V and 3 bases at J, with 10 bases between the two ends. Germline lookup yields CDR1 SGHRS and CDR2 YFSETQ. The full variable domain, with the rest looked up from reference TRBV5-1 and TRBJ2-2, is KAGVTQTPRYLIKTRGQQVTLSCSPISGHRSVSWYQQTPGQGLQFLFEYFSETQRNKGNFPGRFSGRQFSNSRSEMNVSTLELGDSALYLCASSPQGYTGELFFGEGSRLTVL.

The chain combines TRBV9 with TRBJ1-2, with unresolved D. The CDR3 sequence is 14 residues long. CDR1 and CDR2 from the germline V gene are SGDLS and YYNGEE. V was cut by 4 bases and J by 4 bases, with 14 bases left in between. This chain's CDR3 is CASSPDQAGYGYTF. Here the CDR3 DNA reads TGTGCCAGCAGCCCCGACCAGGCGGGCTATGGCTACACCTTC.

This clone was seen only a few times. The chain has TRBV6-1 and TRBJ2-1; 9 nucleotides line up with TRBD2. Germline CDR1 is MNHNS and CDR2 is SASEGT. This CDR3 has 15 amino acids. J lost 5 bases, V lost 7 bases, and 9 bases had no gene match. CDR3 DNA sequence: TGTGCCAGCACCCCGCAGCGGGGGGTTAACAATGAGCAGTTCTTC. This encodes CASTPQRGVNNEQFF.

In DNA form, the CDR3 reads TGTGCCAGCAGTTTACCCCATGGGGATGAAAAACTGTTTTTT. This codes for CASSLPHGDEKLFF. The chain uses TRBV28 and TRBJ1-4; no clear D gene. Germline CDR1 MDHEN, CDR2 SYDVKM. This CDR3 contains 14 residues. Trimming took off 2 bases at V and 6 bases at J, with 10 bases between the two ends. Full variable domain (outside the CDR3, taken from reference TRBV28 and TRBJ1-4): DVKVTQSSRYLVKRTGEKVFLECVQDMDHENMFWYRQDPGLGLRLIYFSYDVKMKEKGDIPEGYSVSREKKERFSLILESASTNQTSMYLCASSLPHGDEKLFFGSGTQLSVL.

The chain carries TRBV27 and TRBJ2-1; TRBD2 is a possible D gene (5 bases). The CDR3 sequence is 12 residues long. V lost 5 bases and J 9 bases, leaving 11 bases between the germline ends. The V gene's germline CDR1 is MNHEY and CDR2 SMNVEV (reference sequence). The CDR3 reads CASSRTLGEQFF. The CDR3 nucleotides are TGTGCCAGCAGTCGGACTCTTGGTGAGCAGTTCTTC.

The rearrangement joins TRBV18 to TRBJ1-4; 9 nucleotides line up with TRBD1. V shed 5 bases and J 7 bases; nucleotides not matched to a gene: 20. This CDR3 region has 19 residues. CDR1 is KGHSH and CDR2 is LQKENI in the germline V gene. The CDR3 reads CASSSDRLGIGTGPEKLFF. The CDR3 DNA follows: TGTGCCAGCTCATCAGACCGGCTAGGAATCGGGACAGGGCCTGAAAAACTGTTTTTT.

This clone was counted a single time. The CDR3 DNA follows: TGTGCCAGCAGCTTAGACCACAACCATCTACGAGGGCAGTACTTC. The encoded protein is CASSLDHNHLRGQYF. The gene calls are TRBV7-8 and TRBJ2-7; no clear D gene. V gave up 1 base and J gave up 9 bases, with 19 bases separating them. The germline V gene encodes CDR1 SGHVS and CDR2 FQNEAQ. The CDR3 is made up of 15 amino acids.

V is TRBV28 and J is TRBJ1-5; 8 positions agree with TRBD1. The ends lost 5 bases at V and 6 bases at J; junction bases unmatched: 6. CDR3 length: 14 amino acids. CDR1 and CDR2 (germline): MDHEN, SYDVKM. CDR3 sequence (DNA): TGTGCCAGCAGTGCCACAGGGGGTGGTCAGCCCCAGCATTTT. It encodes CASSATGGGQPQHF.

V gene TRBV19 combines with J gene TRBJ1-4; TRBD1 is a possible D gene (6 bases). The germline gives CDR1 LNHDA, CDR2 SQIVND (reference sequence). The CDR3 is 16 amino acids. Between the trimmed V and J ends, which lost 7 bases and 3 bases, there was a span of 18 bases. This CDR3 is CASTPRRGQANEKLFF. DNA of the CDR3: TGTGCCAGTACTCCGAGACGGGGACAAGCTAATGAAAAACTGTTTTTT.

CDR3 amino acids: CASSPRTDTSDTQYF. CDR3 nucleotide sequence: TGTGCCAGCTCACCTAGGACCGATACCTCCGATACGCAGTATTTT. This chain uses TRBV18 with TRBJ2-3; unclear D gene. The V gene's germline CDR1 is KGHSH and CDR2 LQKENI. Trimming took off 3 bases at V and 6 bases at J, with 16 bases between the two ends. The CDR3 spans 15 residues.

This rearrangement joins TRBV5-1 to TRBJ2-2; D perhaps matches TRBD1 (6 bases). CDR3 length: 16 residues. V lost 0 bases, J lost 0 bases, and 9 bases lay in between. CDR1 SGHRS and CDR2 YFSETQ come from the germline V gene. The CDR3 spells CASSLGGTTNTGELFF. The DNA for the CDR3 is TGCGCCAGCAGCTTGGGGGGGACAACGAACACCGGGGAGCTGTTTTTT. Looking up the rest from reference TRBV5-1 and TRBJ2-2 gives the full variable domain: KAGVTQTPRYLIKTRGQQVTLSCSPISGHRSVSWYQQTPGQGLQFLFEYFSETQRNKGNFPGRFSGRQFSNSRSEMNVSTLELGDSALYLCASSLGGTTNTGELFFGEGSRLTVL.

V and J are TRBV28 and TRBJ1-3; TRBD1 matches 7 bases. The CDR3 is 16 residues long. Germline V gene sequence: CDR1 MDHEN, CDR2 SYDVKM. V lost 6 bases to trimming and J lost 4 bases; unmatched junction nucleotides: 12. CDR3: CASRENDRVKGNTIYF. The CDR3 DNA reads as TGTGCCAGCAGGGAAAACGACAGGGTAAAAGGAAACACCATATATTTT.

The chain combines TRBV4-2 with TRBJ1-3; D is possibly TRBD1 (5 bases). V lost 0 bases and J lost 2, with 11 bases in between. The germline gives CDR1 LGHNA, CDR2 YNFKEQ. The CDR3 has 16 amino acids. CDR3 sequence (DNA): TGTGCCAGCAGCCAAGAATTGGGGCGAACTGGAAACACCATATATTTT. Residues: CASSQELGRTGNTIYF.

The rearrangement joins TRBV6-6 to TRBJ2-3; D uncertain. V lost 2 bases and J lost 1, with 4 bases in between. Per the germline V gene, CDR1 is MNHNY and CDR2 is SVGAGI (reference sequence). This CDR3 has 13 residues. DNA for the CDR3: TGTGCCAGCAGTTACGCAGGCACAGATACGCAGTATTTT. It codes for CASSYAGTDTQYF.

The chain joins TRBV27 to TRBJ1-4; TRBD1 is a possible D gene (6 bases). V lost 4 bases and J lost 0, with 15 bases in between. The length of the CDR3 is 17 residues. CDR1 and CDR2 from the germline V gene are MNHEY and SMNVEV (reference sequence). CDR3 in amino acids: CASSSGQWGATNEKLFF. DNA of the CDR3: TGTGCCAGCAGTTCCGGACAGTGGGGGGCAACTAATGAAAAACTGTTTTTT. Using reference TRBV27 and TRBJ1-4 for the parts outside the CDR3, the full variable domain is EAQVTQNPRYLITVTGKKLTVTCSQNMNHEYMSWYRQDPGLGLRQIYYSMNVEVTDKGDVPEGYKVSRKEKRNFPLILESPSPNQTSLYFCASSSGQWGATNEKLFFGSGTQLSVL.

V gene TRBV19 combines with J gene TRBJ1-5, with 8 bases fitting TRBD1. The junction had 10 bases not matched to a gene; V was cut back by 5 bases and J by 1 base. The CDR3 is 17 amino acids. The germline CDR1 and CDR2 sequences are LNHDA and SQIVND (reference sequence). CDR3 amino acids: CASSPQGAGWSNQPQHF. CDR3 DNA: TGTGCCAGTAGTCCTCAGGGGGCAGGCTGGAGCAATCAGCCCCAGCATTTT.

The V and J genes are TRBV5-5 and TRBJ2-6, with D possibly being TRBD1 or TRBD2 (6 bases each). Trimming took 0 bases from V and 3 from J, leaving 16 bases between them. From germline, CDR1 is SGHKS and CDR2 YYEKEE (reference sequence). CDR3 length equals 18 residues. The CDR3 here is CASSLEQIGGFGANVLTF. CDR3 nucleotide sequence: TGTGCCAGCAGCTTGGAGCAAATCGGGGGCTTTGGGGCCAACGTCCTGACTTTC.

This chain uses TRBV7-2 with TRBJ2-7; 8 nucleotides line up with TRBD1. The CDR3 has 13 amino acids. Germline CDR1 reads SGHTA; CDR2 reads FQGNSA. V trimming: 5 bases; J trimming: 6 bases; junction bases outside the gene matches: 6. Written as DNA, the CDR3 is TGTGCCAGCAGCCACGGACAGGGCTTCGAGCAGTACTTC. Its protein product is CASSHGQGFEQYF. Using reference TRBV7-2 and TRBJ2-7 for the parts outside the CDR3, the full variable domain is GAGVSQSPSNKVTEKGKDVELRCDPISGHTALYWYRQSLGQGLEFLIYFQGNSAPDKSGLPSDRFSAERTGGSVSTLTIQRTQQEDSAVYLCASSHGQGFEQYFGPGTRLTVT.

The genes are TRBV18 and TRBJ2-2; D remains unclear. This CDR3 spans 13 amino acids. Germline lookup yields CDR1 KGHSH and CDR2 LQKENI. V was shortened by 2 bases and J by 6 bases, with 7 bases between the two germline ends. CDR3 sequence: CASSPSRSGELFF. CDR3 in DNA: TGTGCCAGCTCACCATCCAGGTCCGGGGAGCTGTTTTTT.

The V call is TRBV18, the J call TRBJ2-3, with 10 nucleotides matching TRBD2. Trimming cost V 2 bases and J 0 bases; bases outside gene matches: 8. The CDR3 extends over 18 amino acids. Germline CDR1 KGHSH, CDR2 LQKENI. The CDR3 DNA is TGTGCCAGCTCACCAGGGCTAGCGGGAGCCTCTAGCACAGATACGCAGTATTTT. It translates to CASSPGLAGASSTDTQYF. Full variable domain (remainder filled in from reference TRBV18 and TRBJ2-3): NAGVMQNPRHLVRRRGQEARLRCSPMKGHSHVYWYRQLPEEGLKFMVYLQKENIIDESGMPKERFSAEFPKEGPSILRIQQVVRGDSAAYFCASSPGLAGASSTDTQYFGPGTRLTVL.

The chain is built from TRBV19 and TRBJ1-2; 7 bases map to TRBD1. The V gene's germline CDR1 is LNHDA and CDR2 SQIVND (reference sequence). The J segment lost 4 bases and the V segment lost 7 bases, leaving 6 bases of the junction unmatched. This CDR3 spans 13 amino acids. DNA for the CDR3: TGTGCCAGTACTCACAGGGGCGGCTATGGCTACACCTTC. Translated, it gives CASTHRGGYGYTF.

This clone was seen only a few times. J is TRBJ1-4 and V is TRBV11-2; no clear D gene. Trimming removed 6 bases from V and 5 bases from J, with 7 bases in between. The germline gives CDR1 SGHAT, CDR2 FQNNGV. The CDR3 is 12 amino acids. The CDR3 is CASSTGNEKLFF. CDR3 sequence (DNA): TGTGCCAGCAGTACGGGGAATGAAAAACTGTTTTTT.

This clone was seen more than once but under ten times. V and J are TRBV6-6 and TRBJ1-1, with D possibly TRBD1 on 5 matching bases. This CDR3 comprises 12 residues. Germline V gives CDR1 MNHNY, CDR2 SVGAGI (reference sequence). V was cut by 7 bases and J by 4 bases, with 10 bases left in between. CDR3 DNA sequence: TGTGCCAGCACTACAAGGGGCACTGAAGCTTTCTTT. Translating gives CASTTRGTEAFF.

The chain joins TRBV13 to TRBJ2-5; the match to TRBD1 covers 7 bases. The germline V gene has CDR1 PRHDT and CDR2 FYEKMQ (reference sequence). CDR3 length: 16 amino acids. Losses at the gene ends were 0 bases for V and 4 bases for J; bases not matched to a gene: 8. CDR3 sequence reads: CASSLGGRRGLETQYF. As DNA, the CDR3 is TGTGCCAGCAGCTTAGGCGGAAGAAGGGGGCTAGAGACCCAGTACTTC.

This chain joins TRBV5-1 and TRBJ2-1, with unresolved D. Germline V lookup: CDR1 SGHRS, CDR2 YFSETQ. V was shortened by 4 bases and J by 2 bases, with 4 bases between the two germline ends. The CDR3 runs to 12 residues. As DNA, the CDR3 is TGCGCCAGCAGCCTGGCCTACAATGAGCAGTTCTTC. Its protein is CASSLAYNEQFF.

This clone showed up just a few times. The chain recombines TRBV7-2 with TRBJ2-1; D is uncertain. The CDR3 sequence is 13 residues long. Germline-derived CDR1 and CDR2 are SGHTA and FQGNSA. V shed 1 base and J shed 4 bases, with 5 bases lying between them. CDR3 region: CASSLGKYNEQFF. The CDR3 nucleotides are TGTGCCAGCAGCTTAGGCAAGTACAATGAGCAGTTCTTC.

This chain connects TRBV6-1 to TRBJ2-5; tentative D call: TRBD2 (5 bases). Germline lookup yields CDR1 MNHNS and CDR2 SASEGT. This CDR3 spans 16 amino acids. V was pared by 0 bases and J by 2 bases, with 13 bases between. CDR3 residues: CASSEAPVPGQETQYF. CDR3 coding DNA: TGTGCCAGCAGTGAAGCTCCTGTCCCGGGGCAAGAGACCCAGTACTTC.